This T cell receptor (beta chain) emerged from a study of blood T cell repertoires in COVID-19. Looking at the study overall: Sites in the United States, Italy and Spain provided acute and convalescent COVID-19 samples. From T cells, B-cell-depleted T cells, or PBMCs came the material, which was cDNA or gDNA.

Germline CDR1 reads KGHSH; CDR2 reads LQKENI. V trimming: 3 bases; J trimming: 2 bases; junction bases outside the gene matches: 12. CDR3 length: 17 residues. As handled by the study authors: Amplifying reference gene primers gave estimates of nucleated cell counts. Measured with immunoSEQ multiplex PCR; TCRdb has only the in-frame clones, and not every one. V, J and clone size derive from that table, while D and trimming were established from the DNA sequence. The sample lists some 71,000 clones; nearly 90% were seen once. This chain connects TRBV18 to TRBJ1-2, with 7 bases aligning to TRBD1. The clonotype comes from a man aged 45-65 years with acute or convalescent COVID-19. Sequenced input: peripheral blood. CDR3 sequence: CASSPNRRTGVNYGYTF. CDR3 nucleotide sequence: TGTGCCAGCTCACCCAATCGTCGGACAGGCGTGAACTATGGCTACACCTTC.